The rows below give T cell receptor beta chains drawn from one sample of a study of blood T cell repertoires in COVID-19. Sequenced by immunoSEQ multiplex PCR; TCRdb stores in-frame clones only, minus some. The table lists tens of thousands of clones, around 83% of them singletons. The sequenced sample was peripheral blood. The receptors here all came from a man aged 50 to 60 with acute or convalescent COVID-19. The CDR3 runs from the conserved cysteine through the conserved F or W. Size tells how often a clone was seen (once, few, many) or the class of an expanded clone, and some rows leave it out.

V: TRBV28
J: TRBJ1-1
size: NA
CDR3: CASSFSREDTEAFF

V: TRBV19
J: TRBJ1-5
size: NA
CDR3: CASRGPGQGYNRPQHF

V: TRBV11-2
J: TRBJ2-3
size: once
CDR3: CASSQGILTGGGPDTQYF

V: TRBV28
J: TRBJ1-6
size: NA
CDR3: CASRDRDYTYNSPLHF

V: TRBV12-3/TRBV12-4
J: TRBJ1-1
size: NA
CDR3: CATGKTEAFF

V: TRBV18
J: TRBJ1-1
size: NA
CDR3: CASSPRSGTGVEAFF

V: TRBV7-2
J: TRBJ2-7
size: NA
CDR3: CASSDRQGRGEQYF

V: TRBV6-2/TRBV6-3
J: TRBJ2-1
size: NA
CDR3: CASSYSRSWDNEQFF

V: TRBV6-6
J: TRBJ1-4
size: NA
CDR3: CASSYSQGLNEKLFF

V: TRBV5-6
J: TRBJ2-3
size: NA
CDR3: CASSLRGWADTQYF

V: TRBV28
J: TRBJ1-6
size: NA
CDR3: CASTLKTGEVGSPLHF

V: TRBV6-2/TRBV6-3
J: TRBJ1-3
size: NA
CDR3: CASSPWTSGNTIYF

V: TRBV15
J: TRBJ1-3
size: NA
CDR3: CATKVGLTGNTIYF

V: TRBV18
J: TRBJ2-7
size: NA
CDR3: CASSPSVGGREQYF

V: TRBV14
J: TRBJ2-2
size: few
CDR3: CASSQVTSRNTGELFF

V: TRBV2
J: TRBJ1-2
size: NA
CDR3: CASSEATGGYTF

V: TRBV5-5
J: TRBJ2-3
size: NA
CDR3: CASSPPGTSGTDTQYF

V: TRBV10-3
J: TRBJ1-5
size: few
CDR3: CAISESSPGGTNQPQHF

V: TRBV2
J: TRBJ2-7
size: NA
CDR3: CASRLTGTSYEQYF

V: TRBV7-9
J: TRBJ2-5
size: NA
CDR3: CASSLAASSPRETQYF

V: TRBV6-5
J: TRBJ2-7
size: NA
CDR3: CASSYLTSGGGYEQYF

V: TRBV6-5
J: TRBJ1-4
size: NA
CDR3: CASRVAIGEKLFF

V: TRBV5-4
J: TRBJ2-3
size: once
CDR3: CASSTPSGRRADTQYF

V: TRBV24-1
J: TRBJ1-2
size: NA
CDR3: CATSDPPRTVGYTF

V: TRBV3-1/TRBV3-2
J: TRBJ1-2
size: NA
CDR3: CASSQREGNYGYTF

V: TRBV6-2/TRBV6-3
J: TRBJ1-1
size: NA
CDR3: CASSWNRVNTEAFF